Sequencing of this T cell receptor beta chain was carried out in a study of T-cell reconstitution after alpha-beta-depleted transplantation in children (dated by TCRdb to between 2015 and 2016). Regarding the study in general: T-cell immune reconstitution after TCRalphabeta/CD19-depleted allogeneic hematopoietic cell transplantation in children was quantitatively tracked in the study by means of TCR repertoire profiling.

Library method: PCR. The sequencer was an Illumina HiSeq 2500. TCR libraries were prepared with molecular barcoding, using unique molecular identifiers to normalize TCRbeta repertoire quantification. The public reads were quality trimmed at Q25 with fastp and then assembled into clones with MiXCR by TCRdb, keeping productive beta chains. For every CDR3 protein sequence, its rows merge into one entry that carries the most common genes and DNA. The sample contains 150,000 to 200,000 distinct CDR3 sequences, approximately 7% of them found a single time. The ten largest clonotypes hold about 3% of the sample. A distance of 9 bases separates the germline ends of V and J, which lose 7 bases and 10 bases respectively. The germline V gene sets CDR1 to SGHRS and CDR2 to YFSETQ. The CDR3 contains 10 residues, cysteine and phenylalanine counted. Only the CDR3 region is kept as DNA, spanning 30 bases read in frame from base 1.

This clonotype was observed at least ten times. Its recognized antigen is unknown. Base-call qualities are not available, and no considerably larger clone is one nucleotide away. Sample: PBMCs from the stem cell graft donor, taken from the stem cell graft. This TCR was recovered from a human donor who donated a stem cell graft to a child with Wiskott-Aldrich syndrome. The chain was built from TRBV5-1 and TRBJ2-1, with no D gene named confidently. The bases are TGCGCCAGCGGTAATGAGGAGCAGTTCTTC. The resulting protein is CASGNEEQFF.